This TCR beta chain was profiled in a study of early T cells in non-severe SARS-CoV-2 infection. About the study: From unsorted whole blood, bulk RNA was sequenced, and the chains remained unpaired.

Attachment of unique molecular identifiers was made to individual cDNA molecules. MiXCR, run by TCRdb on the 5' RACE reads, gives a single entry per CDR3 protein. The table lists around 40,000 distinct CDR3 sequences, around 10% of them singletons, with 21% in the top ten. This CDR3 has 13 residues. The ends were cut back, 8 bases at V and 4 bases at J, with 13 bases in the middle. The germline CDR1 and CDR2 sequences are MNHEY and SVGAGI. J is TRBJ2-3 and V is TRBV6-5; D gene unclear. Sequencing used whole blood. The sequence was collected from an adult who was a healthcare worker with PCR-confirmed SARS-CoV-2 infection or an uninfected control (not recorded which). The CDR3 sequence: CASRIGVADTQYF. The CDR3 DNA follows: TGTGCCAGCCGAATTGGGGTAGCAGATACGCAGTATTTT.